The 27 T cell receptor beta chains below were found in one sample sequenced in a study of blood T cell repertoires in COVID-19. The table came from immunoSEQ multiplex PCR; TCRdb's copy has only in-frame clones and leaves some out. The sample lists about 28,000 clones, approximately 90% occurring once. Sequenced sample: peripheral blood. These receptors were collected from a human donor in a cohort sampled during active COVID-19.

This chain connects TRBV6-4 to TRBJ2-2; 9 positions agree with TRBD1. Germline CDR1 and CDR2: MRHNA and SNTAGT. This CDR3 has 13 residues. The V gene end was trimmed by 6 bases and the J gene end by 7 bases; junction bases not matched to a gene: 3. CDR3 sequence (DNA): TGTGCCAGCAGGCGACAGGGGGACGGGGAGCTGTTTTTT. It encodes CASRRQGDGELFF.

V usage is TRBV28 and J usage is TRBJ1-1; D uncertain. CDR1 is MDHEN, CDR2 SYDVKM, per germline. V lost 3 bases and J lost 10, with 9 bases in between. CDR3 size: 11 residues. This CDR3 is CASSFNAGAFF. CDR3 DNA: TGTGCCAGCAGTTTCAACGCCGGAGCTTTCTTT. Full variable domain (rest looked up from reference TRBV28 and TRBJ1-1): DVKVTQSSRYLVKRTGEKVFLECVQDMDHENMFWYRQDPGLGLRLIYFSYDVKMKEKGDIPEGYSVSREKKERFSLILESASTNQTSMYLCASSFNAGAFFGQGTRLTVV.

This chain links TRBV5-6 with TRBJ2-5; D is uncertain. The CDR3 loop spans 12 amino acids. The germline gives CDR1 SGHDT, CDR2 YYEEEE. V lost 1 base, J lost 5 bases, and 6 bases lay in between. The CDR3 DNA reads TGTGCCAGCAGCTTGATTGCGGAGACCCAGTACTTC. Translation gives CASSLIAETQYF.

The rearrangement joins TRBV3-1 (or the pseudogene TRBV3-2) to TRBJ1-1, with TRBD1 as a possible D gene (5 bases). Germline V lookup: CDR1 LGHDT, CDR2 YNNKEL (reference sequence). This CDR3 has 15 amino acids. V was pared by 4 bases and J by 0 bases, with 12 bases between. The CDR3 protein is CASSRTDSLNTEAFF. The CDR3 DNA reads TGTGCCAGCAGCCGAACCGACAGCCTGAACACTGAAGCTTTCTTT.

V usage is TRBV7-2 and J usage is TRBJ2-1; 7 bases map to TRBD2. The V and J ends lost 5 bases and 2 bases, in that order; junction bases with no gene match: 3. The germline V gene has CDR1 SGHTA and CDR2 FQGNSA. This CDR3 has 14 residues. In nucleotides, the CDR3 is TGTGCCAGCAGCAGGAGCGGGACCTACAATGAGCAGTTCTTC. Translation gives CASSRSGTYNEQFF.

This chain links TRBV27 with TRBJ1-6; weak D call: TRBD1 (5 bases). CDR3 length: 14 amino acids. V was cut by 7 bases and J by 12 bases, with 19 bases left in between. Germline V CDR1 and CDR2: MNHEY, SMNVEV (reference sequence). CDR3 DNA: TGTGCCAGCAATCCGGGCGGGGACCTTGGACCCCTCCACTTT. It translates to CASNPGGDLGPLHF.

The CDR3 region is CASNERLSGNTIYF. The CDR3 DNA sequence: TGTGCCAGCAATGAGCGACTCTCTGGAAACACCATATATTTT. The chain combines TRBV21-1 with TRBJ1-3. TRBV21-1 corresponds to a pseudogene. This CDR3 is built from 14 residues.

This clone has a single count. V gene TRBV14 combines with J gene TRBJ2-1; the D is unclear. The CDR3 has 15 residues. V was shortened by 0 bases and J by 8 bases, with 14 bases between the two germline ends. Germline loops: CDR1 SGHDN, CDR2 FVKESK. Here the CDR3 reads CASSQERGVMDEQFF. The CDR3 bases are TGTGCCAGCAGCCAAGAAAGAGGAGTAATGGATGAGCAGTTCTTC.

The chain employs TRBV18 and TRBJ2-4; D might be TRBD2 (6 bases). The CDR3 sequence is 16 residues long. CDR1 is KGHSH, CDR2 LQKENI, per germline. V shed 2 bases and J shed 0 bases, with 11 bases lying between them. CDR3 bases: TGTGCCAGCTCACCAAGTAGCGGACTAGCCAAAAACATTCAGTACTTC. It translates to CASSPSSGLAKNIQYF.

By share, this clone counts as medium-sized (0.01 to 0.1%). The V and J genes are TRBV11-2 and TRBJ2-1; a weak D match, TRBD2 (7 bases). V shed 5 bases and J shed 8 bases, with 13 bases lying between them. This CDR3 region has 13 residues. Germline lookup yields CDR1 SGHAT and CDR2 FQNNGV. CDR3 loop: CASSGGALDEQFF. In DNA, the CDR3 is TGTGCCAGCAGCGGGGGGGCCTTGGATGAGCAGTTCTTC.

This rearrangement joins TRBV20-1 to TRBJ2-3; 9 bases are a match to TRBD2. This CDR3 has 14 amino acids. Germline CDR1 DFQATT, CDR2 SNEGSKA (reference sequence). Trimming cost V 3 bases and J 5 bases; bases outside gene matches: 6. The CDR3 reads CSASWGGRGDTQYF. The CDR3 DNA follows: TGCAGTGCTAGTTGGGGCGGGAGGGGAGATACGCAGTATTTT.

This chain uses TRBV5-1 with TRBJ1-1; no reliable D call. CDR1 and CDR2 from the germline V gene are SGHRS and YFSETQ. V was cut by 5 bases and J by 1 base, with 9 bases left in between. The CDR3 runs to 13 residues. The CDR3 DNA is TGCGCCAGCAGGTATCTAAGGAACACTGAAGCTTTCTTT. Translation: CASRYLRNTEAFF.

V and J are TRBV5-1 and TRBJ2-5, with a weak D call TRBD2 (5 bases). Germline lookup yields CDR1 SGHRS and CDR2 YFSETQ. There are 15 residues in the CDR3. Trimming stripped 3 bases from V and 1 base from J, with 13 bases between. CDR3 residues: CASSSLGVLQETQYF. The CDR3 nucleotides read TGCGCCAGCAGCTCCCTCGGGGTCCTCCAAGAGACCCAGTACTTC.

This rearrangement joins TRBV7-6 to TRBJ2-2; TRBD2 is a possible D gene (6 bases). CDR1 is SGHVS, CDR2 FNYEAQ, per germline. The CDR3 extends over 16 amino acids. Deletions cut 1 base from V and 6 bases from J, with 15 bases between. The CDR3: CASSLDGSGTPGELFF. CDR3 DNA sequence: TGTGCCAGCAGCTTAGATGGGTCGGGGACTCCCGGGGAGCTGTTTTTT.

This chain joins TRBV4-3 and TRBJ2-7; no reliable D call. Trimming took 0 bases from V and 3 from J, leaving 3 bases between them. CDR1 and CDR2 (germline): LGHNA, YSLEER. This CDR3 region has 12 residues. CDR3 nucleotides: TGCGCCAGCAGCCAAGACGGCTACGAGCAGTACTTC. Translation: CASSQDGYEQYF.

This chain joins TRBV19 and TRBJ2-7; TRBD1 matches 8 bases. CDR1 and CDR2 from the germline V gene are LNHDA and SQIVND (reference sequence). V dropped 3 bases and J dropped 2; count of bases not matched to a gene: 12. This CDR3 has 17 residues. The CDR3 is CASSMWGYGTGPYEQYF. In nucleotides, the CDR3 is TGTGCCAGTAGTATGTGGGGATACGGGACAGGCCCCTACGAGCAGTACTTC.

V gene TRBV7-8 combines with J gene TRBJ2-1; 9 nucleotides match TRBD1. With 10 bases clipped from V and 1 base from J, the junction kept 5 bases outside the gene matches. The CDR3 spans 14 residues. Germline CDR1 SGHVS, CDR2 FQNEAQ. Here the CDR3 reads CATLGQGSYNEQFF. Here the CDR3 DNA reads TGTGCCACCCTCGGACAGGGGTCCTACAATGAGCAGTTCTTC.

The rearrangement joins TRBV7-3 to TRBJ2-5; D unresolved. Trimming shortened V by 0 bases and J by 0 bases, and 2 bases separated the two germline ends. CDR1 is SGHTA and CDR2 is FQGTGA in the germline V gene. The CDR3 runs to 13 residues. For the CDR3, the DNA is TGTGCCAGCAGCTTAACCTACCAAGAGACCCAGTACTTC. The encoded protein is CASSLTYQETQYF.

A single count supports this clone. The chain carries TRBV2 and TRBJ2-5, with TRBD2 identical over 7 bases. The germline CDR1 and CDR2 sequences are SNHLY and FYNNEI. This CDR3 has 15 residues. J lost 2 bases, V lost 2 bases, and 5 bases had no gene match. The DNA for the CDR3 is TGTGCCAGCAGTGAAATGTCTAGCGGACAAGAGACCCAGTACTTC. Protein sequence: CASSEMSSGQETQYF.

The chain is built from TRBV6-5 and TRBJ2-3, with D possibly being TRBD2 (7 bases). Trimming left V 2 bases short and J 3 bases short, with 15 bases between. The length of the CDR3 is 16 residues. Germline V gene data show CDR1 as MNHEY and CDR2 as SVGAGI. CDR3 DNA sequence: TGTGCCAGCAGTTACACTAGCGCCAGGGGAACAGATACGCAGTATTTT. It yields the protein CASSYTSARGTDTQYF.

The chain carries TRBV11-2 and TRBJ1-2; a possible D gene is TRBD1 (5 bases). The CDR3 spans 16 residues. The germline CDR1 and CDR2 sequences are SGHAT and FQNNGV. V shed 1 base and J shed 6 bases, with 18 bases lying between them. CDR3 protein: CASSLVGVGGAHGYTF. The CDR3 DNA reads TGTGCCAGCAGCTTAGTGGGGGTCGGGGGTGCCCATGGCTACACCTTC.

The chain recombines TRBV5-1 with TRBJ1-6; possible D gene TRBD1, 5 bases. Germline CDR1 is SGHRS and CDR2 is YFSETQ. CDR3 size: 13 residues. The V end was cut by 4 bases, the J end by 11 bases, with 13 bases between. CDR3 residues: CASSGRGDPPLHF. CDR3 nucleotides: TGCGCCAGCAGCGGCCGGGGGGACCCACCCCTCCACTTT.

V is TRBV7-9 and J is TRBJ2-1; 7 bases fit TRBD1. Germline V gives CDR1 SEHNR, CDR2 FQNEAQ (reference sequence). The CDR3 totals 17 residues. Trimming removed 1 base from V and 3 bases from J; junction bases left unmatched: 9. The DNA for the CDR3 is TGTGCCAGCAGCTTAGGGTTTACAGGGGCCAACTACAATGAGCAGTTCTTC. It translates to CASSLGFTGANYNEQFF.

V and J are TRBV11-2 and TRBJ2-3; TRBD2 agrees at 15 bases. There are 17 residues in the CDR3. Germline CDR1 reads SGHAT; CDR2 reads FQNNGV. J was trimmed by 4 bases and V by 5 bases; bases with no gene match: 7. CDR3 region: CASSPARTSGRADTQYF. CDR3 bases: TGTGCCAGCAGCCCCGCCCGGACTAGCGGGAGGGCAGATACGCAGTATTTT.

This clone was seen only a few times. The chain couples TRBV27 to TRBJ1-5; unclear D gene. Per germline, CDR1 MNHEY and CDR2 SMNVEV (reference sequence). CDR3 length equals 13 residues. V was trimmed by 2 bases and J by 3 bases, leaving 5 bases between them. The CDR3 DNA sequence: TGTGCCAGCAGTTTACAGGACAATCAGCCCCAGCATTTT. As protein: CASSLQDNQPQHF.

CDR3 region: CAIKQGVGTDTQYF. Here the CDR3 DNA reads TGTGCCATTAAACAGGGGGTAGGCACAGATACGCAGTATTTT. J is TRBJ2-3 and V is TRBV10-3, with 8 bases lining up with TRBD1. The CDR3 length is 14 residues. V was clipped by 9 bases and J by 1 base; unmatched bases: 6. The germline CDR1 and CDR2 sequences are ENHRY and SYGVKD.

Only one count was recorded for this clone. This chain uses TRBV5-1 with TRBJ1-1; maybe TRBD1 (5 bases). Germline CDR1 is SGHRS and CDR2 is YFSETQ. The CDR3 has 14 amino acids. Trimming removed 2 bases at V and 1 base at J, with 9 bases between. The CDR3 DNA reads as TGCGCCAGCAGCTTACAGGCCCAGAACACTGAAGCTTTCTTT. It is translated as CASSLQAQNTEAFF.